Below are 26 T cell receptor beta chains sequenced from a single sample in a study of blood T cell repertoires in COVID-19. TCRdb's copy holds only in-frame clones and misses some; the assay was immunoSEQ multiplex PCR. The sample includes about 210,000 clones, about 91% of them seen just once. Input material: peripheral blood. The source of these receptors is a man younger than 40 with acute or convalescent COVID-19.

The V gene is TRBV25-1, the J gene TRBJ1-1; 7 nucleotides match TRBD1. CDR3 size: 15 residues. Germline V gene sequence: CDR1 MGHDK, CDR2 SYGVNS. The J segment lost 8 bases and the V segment lost 3 bases, leaving 12 bases of the junction unmatched. CDR3 loop: CASSDPQDRVAEAFF. CDR3 nucleotide sequence: TGTGCCAGCAGTGACCCACAAGACAGGGTAGCCGAAGCTTTCTTT.

The gene calls are TRBV27 and TRBJ2-7; D is ambiguous. CDR1 and CDR2 from the germline V gene are MNHEY and SMNVEV (reference sequence). The CDR3 sequence is 15 residues long. Trimming took off 2 bases at V and 1 base at J, with 12 bases between the two ends. The CDR3 region is CASSLTDSGSYEQYF. In nucleotides, the CDR3 is TGTGCCAGCAGTTTAACAGATTCTGGGTCCTACGAGCAGTACTTC.

This chain uses TRBV18 with TRBJ2-2; D is perhaps TRBD2 (5 bases). V was pared by 4 bases and J by 6 bases, with 15 bases between. Germline V gives CDR1 KGHSH, CDR2 LQKENI. CDR3 length: 15 residues. The chain's CDR3 is CASSLVQPGSGELFF. The CDR3 nucleotides read TGTGCCAGCTCACTGGTTCAACCGGGATCCGGGGAGCTGTTTTTT.

The genes are TRBV5-5 and TRBJ1-5, with TRBD1 as a possible D gene (6 bases). Trimming left V 5 bases short and J 2 bases short, with 14 bases between. Germline V CDR1 and CDR2: SGHKS, YYEKEE (reference sequence). This CDR3 is built from 15 residues. CDR3 sequence (DNA): TGTGCCAGCAGTTTCTTGGCAGGGGGCAATCAGCCCCAGCATTTT. Protein sequence: CASSFLAGGNQPQHF. Complete variable domain (other parts from reference TRBV5-5 and TRBJ1-5): DAGVTQSPTHLIKTRGQQVTLRCSPISGHKSVSWYQQVLGQGPQFIFQYYEKEERGRGNFPDRFSARQFPNYSSELNVNALLLGDSALYLCASSFLAGGNQPQHFGDGTRLSIL.

This clone was counted a single time. The rearrangement uses TRBV5-1 and TRBJ2-3, with D perhaps matching TRBD2 (5 bases). In germline, CDR1 is SGHRS, CDR2 YFSETQ. Trimming removed 5 bases at V and 0 bases at J, with 19 bases between. CDR3 size: 17 residues. DNA for the CDR3: TGCGCCAGCAGAGCTTGGACTCTCAGGACTAGCACAGATACGCAGTATTTT. Its translation is CASRAWTLRTSTDTQYF. Full variable domain (remainder filled in from reference TRBV5-1 and TRBJ2-3): KAGVTQTPRYLIKTRGQQVTLSCSPISGHRSVSWYQQTPGQGLQFLFEYFSETQRNKGNFPGRFSGRQFSNSRSEMNVSTLELGDSALYLCASRAWTLRTSTDTQYFGPGTRLTVL.

The chain employs TRBV27 and TRBJ2-7, with D perhaps matching TRBD2 (6 bases). Germline V CDR1 and CDR2: MNHEY, SMNVEV (reference sequence). The V gene lost 5 bases and the J gene lost 6 bases, with 11 bases spanning the gap. This CDR3 has 12 amino acids. The CDR3 here is CASSGGIAEQYF. As DNA, the CDR3 is TGTGCCAGCAGTGGGGGGATTGCCGAGCAGTACTTC.

This rearrangement joins TRBV13 to TRBJ1-6, with 7 bases fitting TRBD1. The V gene's germline CDR1 is PRHDT and CDR2 FYEKMQ (reference sequence). The CDR3 length is 18 residues. Trimming removed 0 bases from V and 6 bases from J; junction bases left unmatched: 11. The CDR3 loop is CASSLGKGARLLNSPLHF. The CDR3 DNA reads TGTGCCAGCAGCTTAGGGAAGGGGGCCAGGCTTCTTAATTCACCCCTCCACTTT.

The DNA for the CDR3 is TGCAGCGTTCCCCGCGGGACAGTCTATGGCTACACCTTC. It codes for CSVPRGTVYGYTF. This chain uses TRBV29-1 with TRBJ1-2; 7 bases align to TRBD1. The CDR3 spans 13 residues. Trimming at V came to 5 bases and at J to 4 bases, leaving 7 bases not matched to a gene. Germline CDR1 and CDR2: SQVTM and ANQGSEA.

The J gene is TRBJ1-3, the V gene TRBV6-5, with 8 bases lining up with TRBD1. Germline V CDR1 and CDR2: MNHEY, SVGAGI. The V gene end was trimmed by 10 bases and the J gene end by 4 bases; junction bases not matched to a gene: 9. CDR3 size: 14 residues. For the CDR3, the DNA is TGTGCCACGACAGGGGTTATAGTGGGAAACACCATATATTTT. It codes for CATTGVIVGNTIYF.

This clone was detected only once. The chain is built from TRBV4-1 and TRBJ1-2; a possible D gene is TRBD1 (6 bases). V gave up 3 bases and J gave up 8 bases, with 16 bases separating them. The CDR3 is 14 amino acids. Germline loops: CDR1 MGHRA, CDR2 YSYEKL. CDR3 DNA sequence: TGCGCCAGCAGCCACCCCGACAGCCAGGGGGGCTACACCTTC. As protein: CASSHPDSQGGYTF.

The chain couples TRBV4-2 to TRBJ2-2; 7 nucleotides match TRBD2. V trimming: 4 bases; J trimming: 5 bases; junction bases outside the gene matches: 4. The germline gives CDR1 LGHNA, CDR2 YNFKEQ. The CDR3 extends over 14 amino acids. Here the CDR3 reads CASSREAGTGELFF. The CDR3 DNA is TGTGCCAGCAGCCGGGAAGCGGGAACCGGGGAGCTGTTTTTT.

V and J are TRBV5-8 and TRBJ2-1; D perhaps matches TRBD2 (5 bases). V gave up 0 bases and J gave up 1 base, with 11 bases separating them. The germline gives CDR1 SGHTS, CDR2 YDEGEE. CDR3 length: 16 residues. The CDR3 loop is CASSLVSSWSYNEQFF. The CDR3 nucleotides are TGTGCCAGCAGCTTGGTGTCTAGCTGGTCCTACAATGAGCAGTTCTTC.

The chain is built from TRBV5-1 and TRBJ2-7; 8 bases fit TRBD1. With 4 bases clipped from V and 3 bases from J, the junction kept 9 bases outside the gene matches. The V gene's germline CDR1 is SGHRS and CDR2 YFSETQ. The CDR3 is 15 residues long. In nucleotides, the CDR3 is TGCGCCAGCAGCGCCGGACAGGGTTTATTCTACGAGCAGTACTTC. It translates to CASSAGQGLFYEQYF.

CDR3 loop: CASSPGQGNTGELFF. CDR3 coding DNA: TGTGCCAGCAGCCCGGGACAGGGGAACACCGGGGAGCTGTTTTTT. V is TRBV7-6 and J is TRBJ2-2, with 9 positions matching TRBD1. J gave up 1 base and V 5 bases, and 2 bases lay outside the gene matches. This CDR3 spans 15 amino acids. Germline V lookup: CDR1 SGHVS, CDR2 FNYEAQ.

The rearrangement joins TRBV4-1 to TRBJ1-2, with a weak D call TRBD1 (6 bases). Trimming removed 7 bases from V and 4 bases from J, with 16 bases in between. CDR3 size: 14 residues. Germline assignment: CDR1 MGHRA and CDR2 YSYEKL. CDR3 sequence: CASTHLGQSYGYTF. The CDR3 coding sequence is TGCGCCAGCACCCACCTAGGACAGAGCTATGGCTACACCTTC.

The chain combines TRBV27 with TRBJ1-5; tentatively, D is TRBD1 (6 bases). Looked up from germline, CDR1 is MNHEY and CDR2 is SMNVEV (reference sequence). The V gene lost 5 bases and the J gene lost 7 bases, with 15 bases spanning the gap. The CDR3 is 14 amino acids. CDR3 loop: CASSPPGARQPQHF. The CDR3 coding sequence is TGTGCCAGCAGTCCCCCAGGGGCGCGGCAGCCCCAGCATTTT.

This chain links TRBV27 with TRBJ2-1, with 9 bases fitting TRBD2. V trimming: 1 base; J trimming: 7 bases; junction bases outside the gene matches: 2. This CDR3 region has 14 residues. Germline V gene sequence: CDR1 MNHEY, CDR2 SMNVEV (reference sequence). The CDR3 nucleotides are TGTGCCAGCAGTTTATGGCTAGCGGGAAATGAGCAGTTCTTC. It specifies CASSLWLAGNEQFF.

This clone was seen a single time. The chain recombines TRBV7-8 with TRBJ1-3; D is undetermined. The CDR3 is 15 amino acids. Looked up from germline, CDR1 is SGHVS and CDR2 is FQNEAQ. The ends were cut back, 5 bases at V and 4 bases at J, with 15 bases in the middle. The CDR3 nucleotides are TGTGCCAGCAGCCCCCGAGGCCTAGGAGGAAACACCATATATTTT. This translates into CASSPRGLGGNTIYF.

V and J are TRBV11-2 and TRBJ2-2; D not certain. V lost 2 bases, J lost 6 bases, and 4 bases lay in between. The CDR3 is made up of 12 amino acids. CDR1 and CDR2 from the germline V gene are SGHAT and FQNNGV. The CDR3 reads CASSLTPGELFF. The CDR3 bases are TGTGCCAGCAGCTTAACACCCGGGGAGCTGTTTTTT.

Concerning this clone itself: Other DNA sequences in this specimen translate into the identical CDR3. The J gene is TRBJ2-7, the V gene TRBV10-3; 8 nucleotides align to TRBD1. CDR3 length: 14 amino acids. V lost 0 bases and J lost 3; bases outside the gene matches: 1. Germline V gene sequence: CDR1 ENHRY, CDR2 SYGVKD. Here the CDR3 DNA reads TGTGCCATCAGTGAGTCAGGACAGGGCTACGAGCAGTACTTC. Its protein product is CAISESGQGYEQYF.

The chain joins TRBV11-2 to TRBJ2-7; D is unresolved. CDR3 length: 15 amino acids. CDR1 is SGHAT and CDR2 is FQNNGV in the germline V gene. With 5 bases removed from V and 4 bases from J, the gap between germline ends came to 18 bases. DNA of the CDR3: TGTGCCAGCAGCCCAAACGTCCTCGACGGGTACGAGCAGTACTTC. Its translation: CASSPNVLDGYEQYF.

The rearrangement uses TRBV28 and TRBJ2-4; 8 nucleotides line up with TRBD2. Per germline, CDR1 MDHEN and CDR2 SYDVKM. With V trimmed by 2 bases and J by 4 bases, 7 bases remained unmatched. There are 16 residues in the CDR3. This CDR3 reads CASSLRGGLGKNIQYF. CDR3 in DNA: TGTGCCAGCAGTTTAAGGGGGGGACTAGGGAAAAACATTCAGTACTTC.

V is TRBV11-2 and J is TRBJ1-6; 7 bases map to TRBD1. Per the germline V gene, CDR1 is SGHAT and CDR2 is FQNNGV. This CDR3 comprises 19 residues. V shed 5 bases, J shed 0 bases, and the junction held 13 bases outside the gene matches. The CDR3 region has the DNA TGTGCCAGCAGCCTCGACAGGGACACCGTGAGCTCCTATAATTCACCCCTCCACTTT. This codes for CASSLDRDTVSSYNSPLHF.

The chain uses TRBV30 and TRBJ1-3; D is uncertain. Trimming left V 4 bases short and J 10 bases short, with 11 bases between. The CDR3 has 11 residues. The germline gives CDR1 GTSNPN, CDR2 SVGIG (reference sequence). The CDR3 is CAWKTGLTIYF. The CDR3 nucleotides read TGTGCCTGGAAAACGGGGTTAACCATATATTTT.

CDR3 residues: CASGGLSTLGEKLFF. CDR3 in DNA: TGTGCCAGCGGGGGCCTTTCAACCTTAGGGGAAAAACTGTTTTTT. This rearrangement joins TRBV2 to TRBJ1-4; perhaps TRBD1 as D (6 bases). The CDR3 covers 15 residues. The germline V gene has CDR1 SNHLY and CDR2 FYNNEI. The V end lost 8 bases, the J end lost 8 bases, and 21 bases lay between the germline ends.

This chain joins TRBV7-8 and TRBJ2-5; TRBD2 agrees at 8 bases. With V trimmed by 7 bases and J by 1 base, 20 bases remained unmatched. Germline V lookup: CDR1 SGHVS, CDR2 FQNEAQ. This CDR3 is built from 19 residues. CDR3 bases: TGTGCCAGCACCATCAGCAGAGCGGATTGGCGGGGGGCCCAAGAGACCCAGTACTTC. Translating it yields CASTISRADWRGAQETQYF.